This TCR beta chain was sequenced in a study of beta chain features in type 1 diabetes. Whole-study findings and limits: Moderately but significantly shorter TCRB CDR3s were found in Type 1 diabetes patients in all four CD4+ subsets.

The isolated RNA, all of it, was reverse transcribed, so expressed TCRB transcripts were what got sequenced. Measured with immunoSEQ multiplex PCR; TCRdb has only the in-frame clones, and not every one. This repertoire shows roughly 400,000 clones, around 9.6% found once; its top ten account for approximately 0.6%. Trimming at V came to 5 bases and at J to 5 bases, leaving 12 bases not matched to a gene. The CDR3 contains 17 residues. Germline-derived CDR1 and CDR2 are SGHTA and FQGTGA. This clone was seen more than once but under ten times. Antigen specificity is unknown. The sequencing sample was made of central memory CD4+ T cells from blood. The source is a man aged 25 to 40 with type 1 diabetes. This sequence joins TRBV7-3 and TRBJ2-3, with 11 bases identical to TRBD1. The CDR3 DNA is TGTGCCAGCAGCCACCCTGCCGGGACAGGGGGATTAGATACGCAGTATTTT. It is translated as CASSHPAGTGGLDTQYF.